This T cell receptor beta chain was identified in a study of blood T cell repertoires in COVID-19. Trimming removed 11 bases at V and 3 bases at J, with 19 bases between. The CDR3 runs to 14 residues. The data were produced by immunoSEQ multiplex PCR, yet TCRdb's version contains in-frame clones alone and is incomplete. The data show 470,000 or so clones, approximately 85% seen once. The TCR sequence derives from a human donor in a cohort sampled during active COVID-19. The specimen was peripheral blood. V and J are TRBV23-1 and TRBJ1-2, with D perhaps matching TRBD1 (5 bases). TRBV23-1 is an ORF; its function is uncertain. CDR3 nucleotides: TGCGCCTTCTTATGTGTCAGGGCGGACTATGGCTACACCTTC. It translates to CAFLCVRADYGYTF.